Below are 20 T cell receptor beta chains sequenced from a single sample in a study of B cell selection in AIRE deficiency. Produced via immunoSEQ multiplex PCR; TCRdb's table is partial and in-frame only. The profile covers about 21,000 clones, with approximately 94% appearing a single time and 1.5% to 2.5% taken by the ten largest. The regulatory T cell sort gate was CD4+CD25hiCD127low/negative. The sequenced material came from Tregs sorted from PBMCs. Receptors were obtained from a human donor with AIRE deficiency.

The chain joins TRBV5-6 to TRBJ2-3, with D unclear. Germline V gene sequence: CDR1 SGHDT, CDR2 YYEEEE. CDR3 length: 15 residues. V was trimmed by 4 bases and J by 0 bases, leaving 12 bases between them. CDR3 sequence (DNA): TGTGCCAGCAGCCTCAGGATCTCTAGCACAGATACGCAGTATTTT. Translated, it gives CASSLRISSTDTQYF.

CDR3 nucleotides: TGTGCCAGCAGCTTGGCACCAGCGGGAGTCGAGCAGTACTTC. It translates to CASSLAPAGVEQYF. The J gene is TRBJ2-5, the V gene TRBV7-2, with TRBD2 matching over 8 bases. The end of the DNA aligns better with TRBJ2-7, so the J call may be wrong. The CDR3 extends over 14 amino acids. In germline, CDR1 is SGHTA, CDR2 FQGNSA.

CDR3 bases: TGCGCCAGCAGCCAAGATGTCACTAGCGGGATCTACGAGCAGTACTTC. Protein sequence: CASSQDVTSGIYEQYF. The chain couples TRBV4-3 to TRBJ2-7, with 10 bases fitting TRBD2. After removal of 0 bases from V and 3 bases from J, the junction contained 5 bases not matched to a gene. The CDR3 has 16 residues. Germline V CDR1 and CDR2: LGHNA, YSLEER.

The V and J genes are TRBV5-6 and TRBJ2-1; D unresolved. The CDR3 sequence is 13 residues long. The V gene's germline CDR1 is SGHDT and CDR2 YYEEEE. V lost 4 bases, J lost 0 bases, and 5 bases lay in between. CDR3 sequence (DNA): TGTGCCAGCAGCCCTCTCTCCTACAATGAGCAGTTCTTC. It yields the protein CASSPLSYNEQFF. Using reference TRBV5-6 and TRBJ2-1 for the parts outside the CDR3, the full variable domain is DAGVTQSPTHLIKTRGQQVTLRCSPKSGHDTVSWYQQALGQGPQFIFQYYEEEERQRGNFPDRFSGHQFPNYSSELNVNALLLGDSALYLCASSPLSYNEQFFGPGTRLTVL.

The rearrangement joins TRBV20-1 to TRBJ2-3; D call uncertain. The length of the CDR3 is 11 residues. Germline V gene sequence: CDR1 DFQATT, CDR2 SNEGSKA (reference sequence). With 6 bases removed from V and 5 bases from J, the gap between germline ends came to 9 bases. Here the CDR3 DNA reads TGCAGTGCGTATCGTCTAGATACGCAGTATTTT. Protein: CSAYRLDTQYF.

The chain has TRBV11-2 and TRBJ2-7; 8 nucleotides agree with TRBD1. Germline V CDR1 and CDR2: SGHAT, FQNNGV. The CDR3 runs to 16 residues. With 3 bases clipped from V and 3 bases from J, the junction kept 10 bases outside the gene matches. The chain's CDR3 is CASSLLQGEIRYEQYF. In DNA form, the CDR3 reads TGTGCCAGCAGCTTGCTACAGGGGGAGATTCGCTACGAGCAGTACTTC.

This clone was detected only once. V is TRBV11-3 and J is TRBJ2-1, with TRBD1 matching 10 bases. Germline V gives CDR1 SGHNT, CDR2 YENEEA. Trimming took 4 bases from V and 4 from J; bases not matched to a gene: 4. This CDR3 has 15 amino acids. The CDR3 DNA reads as TGTGCCAGCAGCTCCGGGACAGGGGTATACAATGAGCAGTTCTTC. Translated, it gives CASSSGTGVYNEQFF.

The chain couples TRBV19 to TRBJ1-5; 8 bases are shared with TRBD1. Germline lookup yields CDR1 LNHDA and CDR2 SQIVND (reference sequence). Trimming removed 3 bases from V and 6 bases from J; junction bases left unmatched: 10. The CDR3 length is 16 residues. The CDR3 nucleotides are TGTGCCAGTAGTATTCGGGGACAGGCTGGCCTTCAGCCCCAGCATTTT. Translation gives CASSIRGQAGLQPQHF.

Points on this clone: One junction end disagrees with the germline gene, perhaps due to a read error. The V gene is TRBV25-1, the J gene TRBJ2-3, with D possibly matching TRBD1 (6 bases). Germline V gives CDR1 MGHDK, CDR2 SYGVNS. The CDR3 totals 14 residues. The CDR3: CATTTGQSTDTQYF. The CDR3 DNA reads as TGTGCCACCACAACCGGACAGAGCACGGATACGCAGTATTTT.

This clone has only a few counts. The rearrangement uses TRBV4-3 and TRBJ2-5; weak D call: TRBD2 (6 bases). CDR3 length: 20 residues. CDR1 and CDR2 from the germline V gene are LGHNA and YSLEER. Trimming pared 3 bases from V and 5 bases from J, leaving 31 bases between. DNA for the CDR3: TGCGCCAGCAGCCAGGGTCTATCGATCGGGTTATATGGGGGGACGGAGACCCAGTACTTC. It is translated as CASSQGLSIGLYGGTETQYF.

This chain connects TRBV9 to TRBJ2-7, with D possibly being TRBD1 (6 bases). Germline assignment: CDR1 SGDLS and CDR2 YYNGEE. V shed 0 bases and J shed 6 bases, with 13 bases lying between them. This CDR3 is 14 amino acids long. The chain's CDR3 is CASSVASGGSEQYF. The CDR3 DNA follows: TGTGCCAGCAGCGTAGCTTCTGGGGGCTCCGAGCAGTACTTC.

The chain couples TRBV18 to TRBJ1-6; weak D call: TRBD1 (6 bases). Trimming stripped 0 bases from V and 7 bases from J, with 10 bases between. The CDR3 contains 15 residues. From germline, CDR1 is KGHSH and CDR2 LQKENI. CDR3 bases: TGTGCCAGCTCACCACCGGACAGATTCAATTCACCCCTCCACTTT. This codes for CASSPPDRFNSPLHF.

The rearrangement uses TRBV28 and TRBJ2-2; D call uncertain. This CDR3 comprises 15 residues. The V end was cut by 9 bases, the J end by 0 bases, with 14 bases between. The germline gives CDR1 MDHEN, CDR2 SYDVKM. The CDR3 reads CASRPPLANTGELFF. In nucleotides, the CDR3 is TGTGCCAGTAGGCCCCCTTTAGCGAACACCGGGGAGCTGTTTTTT.

The chain uses TRBV11-3 and TRBJ2-3; a possible D gene is TRBD2 (6 bases). The CDR3 covers 16 residues. V lost 5 bases to trimming and J lost 7 bases, with 22 bases between them. In germline, CDR1 is SGHNT, CDR2 YENEEA. CDR3 region: CASSQAGPGLFYTQYF. Here the CDR3 DNA reads TGTGCCAGCAGCCAAGCCGGCCCGGGACTTTTCTATACGCAGTATTTT. Looking up the rest from reference TRBV11-3 and TRBJ2-3 gives the full variable domain: EAGVVQSPRYKIIEKKQPVAFWCNPISGHNTLYWYLQNLGQGPELLIRYENEEAVDDSQLPKDRFSAERLKGVDSTLKIQPAELGDSAVYLCASSQAGPGLFYTQYFGPGTRLTVL.

V is TRBV7-6 and J is TRBJ2-5, with 8 bases matching TRBD2. V gave up 5 bases and J gave up 4 bases; unmatched junction bases: 9. The CDR3 is 15 residues long. CDR1 and CDR2 (germline): SGHVS, FNYEAQ. CDR3 protein: CASSLTPSGRETQYF. DNA of the CDR3: TGTGCCAGCAGCCTAACACCCAGCGGGAGAGAGACCCAGTACTTC.

The count of this clone is one. This CDR3 reads CASSLLASGSSQYF. The CDR3, as DNA: TGTGCCAGCAGTTTATTAGCTAGCGGGAGTTCGCAGTATTTT. The chain combines TRBV28 with TRBJ2-3; 10 bases agree with TRBD2. The CDR3 has 14 amino acids. V was pared by 1 base and J by 10 bases, with 5 bases of the junction left unmatched. CDR1 and CDR2 (germline): MDHEN, SYDVKM.

The V gene is TRBV11-3, the J gene TRBJ2-1; D perhaps matches TRBD2 (6 bases). This CDR3 comprises 19 residues. Trimming shortened V by 0 bases and J by 2 bases, and 20 bases separated the two germline ends. Germline V gene sequence: CDR1 SGHNT, CDR2 YENEEA. The CDR3 region has the DNA TGTGCCAGCAGCTTAGATCTGTACTTCCGTAGCGGAACCTACAATGAGCAGTTCTTC. Translation gives CASSLDLYFRSGTYNEQFF.

This chain joins TRBV6-5 and TRBJ2-7, with 8 positions matching TRBD2. This CDR3 has 15 amino acids. Germline CDR1 reads MNHEY; CDR2 reads SVGAGI. V lost 5 bases and J lost 1; bases outside the gene matches: 7. The CDR3 DNA follows: TGTGCCAGCAGTCCCGTAGTAGCGGGGTCCTACGAGCAGTACTTC. This sequence encodes CASSPVVAGSYEQYF.

The rearrangement links TRBV6-1 to TRBJ1-3, with unresolved D. V lost 5 bases and J lost 2, with 7 bases in between. Germline V gives CDR1 MNHNS, CDR2 SASEGT. This CDR3 contains 13 residues. CDR3 amino acids: CASSRVTGNTIYF. Here the CDR3 DNA reads TGTGCCAGCAGTCGGGTCACTGGAAACACCATATATTTT.

V gene TRBV11-1 combines with J gene TRBJ2-3; 7 nucleotides agree with TRBD1. V shed 6 bases, J shed 1 base, and the junction held 4 bases outside the gene matches. In germline, CDR1 is SGHAT, CDR2 FQDESV (reference sequence). This CDR3 has 14 amino acids. The CDR3 region is CASRRTGRTDTQYF. CDR3 bases: TGTGCCAGCAGGCGGACAGGCCGCACAGATACGCAGTATTTT.